What follows describes a single TCR beta chain. Its target antigen remains unknown. Per-base quality was not reported, and no clone a single base away is much larger than it. This sample was taken from a study of cytomegalovirus exposure and HLA in healthy donors (dated by TCRdb to between 2016 and 2019). As for the study more broadly: According to a later analysis, the roughly 130 validation repertoires were produced on the same platform as the 666 repertoires of the first cohort. The aim of the study was to test whether cataloging public T cell receptors could identify signatures of past pathogen exposure. Besides the first cohort of approximately 710 subjects, a separate validation cohort made up of 120 different subjects was used. To predict cytomegalovirus infection status, the study combined high-throughput TCR immunosequencing, statistical association of individual TCRs with disease status, and machine learning. What the study reported, not specific to this receptor: It was suggested by the authors that the approach could potentially be generalized to other disease states and immunological phenotypes. In vitro tests confirmed that a few of the cytomegalovirus-associated TCR beta chains recognize cytomegalovirus antigens. The validation cohort had no HLA typing available for a later analysis, so co-occurrence within that cohort was assessed over all 110 or so repertoires. Cytomegalovirus status was reported to be diagnosed by the classifier with high specificity and sensitivity in both the original and validation cohorts. The study gave a list of roughly 150 TCR beta chains associated with cytomegalovirus. Across donors, most TCR sequences were observed very rarely, whereas some public TCRs were present in many individuals. Subsequent analysis determined that TCRs grouped into clusters in the first cohort also showed a tendency toward co-occurrence across the roughly 120 validation repertoires, and roughly 95% of cluster scores exceeded 0.

The donors belonged to the validation cohort of 90 to 150 subjects, which was separate from the approximately 700-subject first cohort. Library preparation employed the immunoSEQ multiplex PCR assay. Regarding the original processing steps: A statistical classification framework was built for diagnosing cytomegalovirus status from the catalog of TCR beta chain sequences. What TCRdb holds here is the immuneACCESS table cut down to in-frame rearrangements. Part of the clones is not present; checked against another copy, under half of the missing clones reflect an unresolved V gene, and the others are unexplained. V and J calls and clone size are those listed in that table; D and trimming were worked out from the DNA. The table for this sample lists about 110,000 clones; approximately 96% of them were counted only once. Of the sample, roughly 0.67% falls within the top ten clones. Ends trimmed: V by 7 bases, J by 5 bases; bases unmatched to a gene: 15. Including cysteine and phenylalanine, the CDR3 has 16 amino acids. The only DNA kept is the CDR3, 48 bases in frame from the first base. The germline V gene gives CDR1 as MDHEN and CDR2 as SYDVKM.

Sequencing was carried out using PBMCs. The chain links TRBV28 with TRBJ1-1, with 8 bases aligning to TRBD1. This sequence originates from a woman aged 18-29 years in good health and CMV-seronegative. The base sequence is TGTGCCAGCACCAACGCGGAAGGACAGGGACAGACTGAAGCTTTCTTT. This translates into CASTNAEGQGQTEAFF.